The 16 T cell receptor beta chains reported below all come from one sample, sequenced in a study of blood T cell repertoires in COVID-19. Libraries were prepared by immunoSEQ multiplex PCR; TCRdb keeps only in-frame clonotypes and omits some of them. Among just under 45,000 clones listed, around nine tenths were seen once. Sequencing was performed on peripheral blood. Receptor source: a woman in her thirties or forties with acute or convalescent COVID-19.

J is TRBJ1-5 and V is TRBV19, with TRBD1 identical over 7 bases. The CDR3 contains 15 residues. Germline V gene data show CDR1 as LNHDA and CDR2 as SQIVND (reference sequence). The junction had 11 bases not matched to a gene; V was cut back by 7 bases and J by 5 bases. CDR3 DNA: TGTGCCAGTACCTTCCTTGACAGGGAGGATCAGCCCCAGCATTTT. Amino acids: CASTFLDREDQPQHF.

CDR3 in DNA: TGTGCCAGCAGTTACTCCTTGGGACAGACCTATTCACCCCTCCACTTT. It translates to CASSYSLGQTYSPLHF. The chain links TRBV6-2 or TRBV6-3 to TRBJ1-6, with TRBD1 identical over 7 bases. Germline CDR1 MNHEY, CDR2 SVGEGT. Trimming cost V 0 bases and J 8 bases; bases outside gene matches: 7. The CDR3 sequence is 16 residues long.

The rearrangement links TRBV6-5 to TRBJ1-3; D unresolved. CDR3 length: 13 amino acids. The V and J ends lost 9 bases and 0 bases respectively, with 9 bases between them. CDR1 and CDR2 from the germline V gene are MNHEY and SVGAGI. The CDR3 loop is CASQIRSGNTIYF. CDR3 sequence (DNA): TGTGCCAGTCAGATCCGCTCTGGAAACACCATATATTTT.

The J gene is TRBJ2-5, the V gene TRBV10-3; TRBD1 is a possible D gene (5 bases). Trimming pared 6 bases from V and 1 base from J, leaving 15 bases between. Looked up from germline, CDR1 is ENHRY and CDR2 is SYGVKD. The length of the CDR3 is 15 residues. CDR3 DNA sequence: TGTGCCATCAGGCGGCAGGGCCGAACCCAAGAGACCCAGTACTTC. Protein sequence: CAIRRQGRTQETQYF.

The chain links TRBV6-6 to TRBJ2-3, with 9 bases that match TRBD2. In germline, CDR1 is MNHNY, CDR2 SVGAGI (reference sequence). The CDR3 is made up of 16 amino acids. J gave up 2 bases and V 5 bases, and 8 bases lay outside the gene matches. CDR3 region: CASSLPTSGYTDTQYF. The CDR3, as DNA: TGTGCCAGCAGTCTTCCGACTAGCGGCTACACAGATACGCAGTATTTT.

The DNA for the CDR3 is TGTGCCAGCAGCTTGAGAGGGTTGGAGCTGTTTTTT. Its translation is CASSLRGLELFF. The chain uses TRBV5-6 and TRBJ2-2, with a weak D call TRBD2 (5 bases). The CDR3 loop spans 12 amino acids. V was clipped by 1 base and J by 10 bases, with 8 bases between them. CDR1 and CDR2 from the germline V gene are SGHDT and YYEEEE.

This chain uses TRBV10-3 with TRBJ1-1; tentative D call: TRBD1 (6 bases). Looked up from germline, CDR1 is ENHRY and CDR2 is SYGVKD. The CDR3 totals 15 residues. Trimming took off 6 bases at V and 5 bases at J, with 19 bases between the two ends. DNA for the CDR3: TGTGCCATCAGGCCCACTTACAGGGCGGAGACTGAAGCTTTCTTT. Protein sequence: CAIRPTYRAETEAFF.

The chain employs TRBV6-1 and TRBJ1-2; D gene ambiguous. Looked up from germline, CDR1 is MNHNS and CDR2 is SASEGT. Trimming took off 2 bases at V and 3 bases at J, with 10 bases between the two ends. CDR3 length: 14 residues. This CDR3 is CASSELWADYGYTF. In DNA, the CDR3 is TGTGCCAGCAGTGAATTGTGGGCCGACTATGGCTACACCTTC.

The chain joins TRBV3-1 (or the pseudogene TRBV3-2) to TRBJ1-1; D may be TRBD1 (6 bases). V lost 4 bases and J 1 base, leaving 7 bases between the germline ends. Germline assignment: CDR1 LGHDT and CDR2 YNNKEL (reference sequence). The CDR3 is 13 residues long. In DNA form, the CDR3 reads TGTGCCAGCAGCCGACAGGCGAACACTGAAGCTTTCTTT. It specifies CASSRQANTEAFF.

The V gene is TRBV6-4, the J gene TRBJ1-1; 10 nucleotides line up with TRBD1. CDR3 length: 15 amino acids. Germline V lookup: CDR1 MRHNA, CDR2 SNTAGT. The trim removed 2 bases at V and 6 bases at J, leaving 6 bases unmatched. CDR3 in amino acids: CASSDGQGGYAEAFF. Written as DNA, the CDR3 is TGTGCCAGCAGTGACGGACAGGGGGGATACGCTGAAGCTTTCTTT.

The CDR3 here is CASSTNRALSGNTIYF. The CDR3 coding sequence is TGTGCCAGCAGCACCAACAGGGCCCTCTCTGGAAACACCATATATTTT. The V gene is TRBV7-2, the J gene TRBJ1-3; tentative D call: TRBD1 (6 bases). Germline CDR1 reads SGHTA; CDR2 reads FQGNSA. The CDR3 has 16 amino acids. Trimming cost V 5 bases and J 0 bases, with 14 bases left between them.

The chain has TRBV10-3 and TRBJ1-3; TRBD1 is a possible D gene (6 bases). The V gene's germline CDR1 is ENHRY and CDR2 SYGVKD. CDR3 length: 14 residues. V was trimmed by 6 bases and J by 0 bases, leaving 9 bases between them. CDR3 nucleotide sequence: TGTGCCATCAGATCGGACAGCTCTGGAAACACCATATATTTT. Translated: CAIRSDSSGNTIYF.

V is TRBV28 and J is TRBJ1-2; D ambiguous. The CDR3 runs to 14 residues. Germline V gene sequence: CDR1 MDHEN, CDR2 SYDVKM. The V end lost 8 bases, the J end lost 0 bases, and 13 bases lay between the germline ends. CDR3 sequence (DNA): TGTGCCAGCTTCGATAGGAGGACTAACTATGGCTACACCTTC. Its protein product is CASFDRRTNYGYTF.

The chain employs TRBV10-3 and TRBJ2-7; D might be TRBD2 (6 bases). V was clipped by 6 bases and J by 6 bases, with 15 bases between them. This CDR3 is built from 13 residues. Germline CDR1 reads ENHRY; CDR2 reads SYGVKD. The CDR3 DNA is TGTGCCATCAGCGAGCCGGGACTTCCCGAGCAGTACTTC. Translating gives CAISEPGLPEQYF.

V usage is TRBV4-3 and J usage is TRBJ1-6, with 7 bases fitting TRBD1. V lost 3 bases and J lost 0; bases outside the gene matches: 5. From germline, CDR1 is LGHNA and CDR2 YSLEER. The CDR3 length is 17 residues. CDR3 protein: CASSQARDSSYNSPLHF. The CDR3 coding sequence is TGCGCCAGCAGCCAGGCTCGGGACAGCTCCTATAATTCACCCCTCCACTTT.

J is TRBJ2-1 and V is TRBV7-2; D might be TRBD1 (6 bases). V was clipped by 5 bases and J by 0 bases, with 17 bases between them. This CDR3 comprises 17 residues. Germline V CDR1 and CDR2: SGHTA, FQGNSA. The DNA of the CDR3 is TGTGCCAGCAGCCGGGGTAGGATAGGGGGCTCCTACAATGAGCAGTTCTTC. Encoded protein: CASSRGRIGGSYNEQFF.